This passage covers 19 T cell receptor beta chains from one sample sequenced in a study of shared clonotypes between healthy human individuals. Data came from immunoSEQ multiplex PCR; TCRdb stores just in-frame clones and leaves some out. The table records roughly 1,500,000 clones, approximately 98.5% of them present only once. The sequenced sample was naive CD4+ T cells sorted from blood. Subset reported: CD45RA+ positively selected. Source of these receptors: a man aged 25 to 45 in good health.

The rearrangement uses TRBV18 and TRBJ2-1, with TRBD2 identical over 10 bases. The CDR3 runs 17 residues. J lost 6 bases, V lost 0 bases, and 8 bases had no gene match. Germline CDR1 and CDR2: KGHSH and LQKENI. The chain's CDR3 is CASSPPRYPSGSNEQFF. The CDR3 DNA reads TGTGCCAGCTCACCACCAAGGTACCCTAGCGGGAGCAATGAGCAGTTCTTC. Drawing the rest from reference TRBV18 and TRBJ2-1, the complete variable domain is NAGVMQNPRHLVRRRGQEARLRCSPMKGHSHVYWYRQLPEEGLKFMVYLQKENIIDESGMPKERFSAEFPKEGPSILRIQQVVRGDSAAYFCASSPPRYPSGSNEQFFGPGTRLTVL.

The rearrangement links TRBV7-9 to TRBJ2-3; 12 bases align to TRBD2. The CDR3 totals 16 residues. V shed 5 bases, J shed 6 bases, and the junction held 9 bases outside the gene matches. Germline-derived CDR1 and CDR2 are SEHNR and FQNEAQ (reference sequence). CDR3 residues: CASSPELAGGRDTQYF. The CDR3 region has the DNA TGTGCCAGCAGCCCCGAACTAGCGGGAGGCCGGGATACGCAGTATTTT. The complete variable domain, with remaining parts taken from reference TRBV7-9 and TRBJ2-3, reads DTGVSQNPRHKITKRGQNVTFRCDPISEHNRLYWYRQTLGQGPEFLTYFQNEAQLEKSRLLSDRFSAERPKGSFSTLEIQRTEQGDSAMYLCASSPELAGGRDTQYFGPGTRLTVL.

CDR3 protein: CASCAGTVYYEQYF. As DNA, the CDR3 is TGTGCCAGCTGTGCCGGGACAGTCTACTACGAGCAGTACTTC. The V gene is TRBV6-1, the J gene TRBJ2-7, with 7 bases identical to TRBD1. Germline assignment: CDR1 MNHNS and CDR2 SASEGT. The trim removed 8 bases at V and 3 bases at J, leaving 10 bases unmatched. The CDR3 is made up of 14 amino acids.

The rearrangement uses TRBV28 and TRBJ2-4; possibly TRBD1 for D (5 bases). V was shortened by 3 bases and J by 0 bases, with 6 bases between the two germline ends. CDR3 length: 14 amino acids. Per germline, CDR1 MDHEN and CDR2 SYDVKM. CDR3: CASSFDRAKNIQYF. Written as DNA, the CDR3 is TGTGCCAGCAGTTTTGACAGAGCCAAAAACATTCAGTACTTC.

The chain couples TRBV30 to TRBJ1-1; D gene uncertain. CDR3 length equals 11 residues. Germline V lookup: CDR1 GTSNPN, CDR2 SVGIG (reference sequence). V dropped 6 bases and J dropped 0 bases, with 5 bases sitting between them. CDR3 sequence (DNA): TGTGCCTGTGGAGTGAACACTGAAGCTTTCTTT. This sequence encodes CACGVNTEAFF.

This chain links TRBV5-1 with TRBJ1-3; 8 bases fit TRBD1. The CDR3 runs to 15 residues. CDR1 SGHRS and CDR2 YFSETQ come from the germline V gene. V was clipped by 4 bases and J by 2 bases; unmatched bases: 5. In DNA, the CDR3 is TGCGCCAGCAGCGTGGACAGGGTAGCTGGAAACACCATATATTTT. Translating gives CASSVDRVAGNTIYF.

The chain has TRBV11-3 and TRBJ2-5; D is undetermined. Deletions cut 1 base from V and 7 bases from J, with 13 bases between. CDR1 is SGHNT, CDR2 YENEEA, per germline. There are 14 residues in the CDR3. CDR3 coding DNA: TGTGCCAGCAGCTTAGGATCGTCTAGTGGGACCCAGTACTTC. Translating gives CASSLGSSSGTQYF.

This clone is a singleton in its sample. The V and J genes are TRBV11-1 and TRBJ2-1, with no clear D. This CDR3 comprises 12 residues. Trimming cost V 5 bases and J 7 bases, with 9 bases left between them. The germline V gene encodes CDR1 SGHAT and CDR2 FQDESV (reference sequence). The DNA for the CDR3 is TGTGCCAGCAGCCCCGAATGGAATGAGCAGTTCTTC. Translated, it gives CASSPEWNEQFF.

The chain combines TRBV19 with TRBJ1-5; 10 bases fit TRBD1. Germline-derived CDR1 and CDR2 are LNHDA and SQIVND (reference sequence). V dropped 5 bases and J dropped 6; count of bases not matched to a gene: 7. The CDR3 spans 15 residues. CDR3 in amino acids: CASSPDRGRGQPQHF. Written as DNA, the CDR3 is TGTGCCAGTAGTCCCGACAGGGGGCGGGGTCAGCCCCAGCATTTT.

The chain is built from TRBV30 and TRBJ1-2, with 7 bases lining up with TRBD1. CDR1 is GTSNPN, CDR2 SVGIG, per germline (reference sequence). The CDR3 spans 15 residues. J gave up 2 bases and V 3 bases, and 9 bases lay outside the gene matches. The CDR3 here is CAWSRGQHKNYGYTF. The CDR3 nucleotides read TGTGCCTGGAGCAGGGGACAGCACAAAAACTATGGCTACACCTTC.

The CDR3 DNA follows: TGTGCCATCAGTGGGACAGGGAGGAACACTGAAGCTTTCTTT. Its protein product is CAISGTGRNTEAFF. This chain joins TRBV10-3 and TRBJ1-1, with TRBD1 identical over 8 bases. CDR1 and CDR2 (germline): ENHRY, SYGVKD. The CDR3 totals 14 residues. The ends lost 4 bases at V and 1 base at J; junction bases unmatched: 2.

This chain uses TRBV19 with TRBJ2-7, with no clear D. V lost 9 bases, J lost 6 bases, and 18 bases lay in between. CDR1 and CDR2 from the germline V gene are LNHDA and SQIVND (reference sequence). The CDR3 contains 13 residues. Written as DNA, the CDR3 is TGTGCCAGCCAGAGATTTAGACCATCCGAGCAGTACTTC. Amino acid sequence: CASQRFRPSEQYF.

The V gene is TRBV7-8, the J gene TRBJ2-1; D might be TRBD2 (6 bases). Germline assignment: CDR1 SGHVS and CDR2 FQNEAQ. The CDR3 length is 16 residues. Between the trimmed V and J ends, which lost 0 bases and 6 bases, there was a span of 15 bases. CDR3 sequence: CASSLAAGLPLNEQFF. CDR3 DNA sequence: TGTGCCAGCAGCTTAGCGGCGGGACTCCCGCTCAATGAGCAGTTCTTC.

This chain connects TRBV28 to TRBJ2-3, with 14 bases aligning to TRBD2. The V segment lost 0 bases and the J segment 5 bases; nucleotides outside the gene matches: 4. Germline V gene data show CDR1 as MDHEN and CDR2 as SYDVKM. The CDR3 has 17 residues. The CDR3 DNA is TGTGCCAGCAGTTTATGGGGGACTAGCGGGAGAGGAGATACGCAGTATTTT. It codes for CASSLWGTSGRGDTQYF.

J is TRBJ2-2 and V is TRBV5-4; 8 positions agree with TRBD2. Germline CDR1 and CDR2: SGHNT and YYREEE (reference sequence). The CDR3 length is 15 residues. Trimming took 6 bases from V and 1 from J; bases not matched to a gene: 5. The CDR3 is CASTPGLVNTGELFF. Written as DNA, the CDR3 is TGTGCCAGCACACCGGGACTAGTGAACACCGGGGAGCTGTTTTTT.

V gene TRBV28 combines with J gene TRBJ1-1, with 11 bases that match TRBD1. The V gene's germline CDR1 is MDHEN and CDR2 SYDVKM. V lost 7 bases, J lost 5 bases, and 6 bases stayed unmatched. The CDR3 consists of 14 residues. CDR3 amino acids: CASKQDRGPTEAFF. The DNA for the CDR3 is TGTGCCAGCAAGCAGGACAGGGGGCCTACTGAAGCTTTCTTT.

This clone was counted a single time. The chain couples TRBV19 to TRBJ2-1; 7 bases are a match to TRBD2. The germline CDR1 and CDR2 sequences are LNHDA and SQIVND (reference sequence). This CDR3 has 15 residues. Unmatched junction bases numbered 8, after V lost 6 bases and J lost 3 bases. DNA of the CDR3: TGTGCCAGTAGAGGGCTAGCGGACCACTACAATGAGCAGTTCTTC. It codes for CASRGLADHYNEQFF.

The chain employs TRBV18 and TRBJ1-2, with TRBD1 matching 10 bases. The length of the CDR3 is 16 residues. CDR1 KGHSH and CDR2 LQKENI come from the germline V gene. J gave up 4 bases and V 5 bases, and 10 bases lay outside the gene matches. The CDR3 DNA reads TGTGCCAGCTCAGGCGGAGGGACAGGGGCGCCCTATGGCTACACCTTC. It codes for CASSGGGTGAPYGYTF.

The gene calls are TRBV6-1 and TRBJ1-5, with D possibly matching TRBD1 (5 bases). This CDR3 is built from 12 residues. CDR1 and CDR2 from the germline V gene are MNHNS and SASEGT. Trimming removed 7 bases at V and 4 bases at J, with 8 bases between. The CDR3 coding sequence is TGTGCCAGCACAACAGGAAATCAGCCCCAGCATTTT. This sequence encodes CASTTGNQPQHF.